The present entry profiles one T cell receptor beta chain with its context. The target antigen is unknown. These data come from a study of cytomegalovirus exposure and HLA in healthy donors. Study-wide context: Researchers previously reported finding roughly 120 million unique TCR beta sequences from roughly 180 million T cells. There were some 81 million unique TCRs (from HLA-typed donors) in an early data release. Study-wide results and limits: Investigators reported fewer than 200 TCR beta chains as tied to cytomegalovirus. In a later analysis, CMV-associated beta chains were mostly HLA-associated, it appeared.

The PCR contained 60 Vbeta and 13 Jbeta primers. Using immunoSEQ multiplex PCR, the repertoire was profiled, and TCRdb retains in-frame clones only, with some absent. The sample consists of approximately 150,000 clones, about 85% of them appearing once. Deletions cut 7 bases from V and 0 bases from J, with 13 bases between. Germline values: CDR1 MNHNS, CDR2 SASEGT. The CDR3 is made up of 15 amino acids. The V call is TRBV6-1, the J call TRBJ2-1, with D unresolved. Sequenced input: PBMCs. This receptor was identified in a boy younger than 10 in good health and CMV-seronegative. The CDR3 region is CASIARKSSYNEQFF. In DNA, the CDR3 is TGTGCCAGCATTGCGAGGAAGAGCTCCTACAATGAGCAGTTCTTC.